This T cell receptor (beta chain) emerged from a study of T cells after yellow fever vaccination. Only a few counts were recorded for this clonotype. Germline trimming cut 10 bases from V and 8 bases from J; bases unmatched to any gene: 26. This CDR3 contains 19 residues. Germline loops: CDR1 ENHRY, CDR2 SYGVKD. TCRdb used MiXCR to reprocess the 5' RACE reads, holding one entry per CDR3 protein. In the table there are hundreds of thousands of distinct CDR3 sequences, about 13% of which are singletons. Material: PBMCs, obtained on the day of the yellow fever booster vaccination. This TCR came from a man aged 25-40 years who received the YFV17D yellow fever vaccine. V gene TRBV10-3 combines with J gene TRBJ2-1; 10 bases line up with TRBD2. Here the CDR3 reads CATRGGPGRAAGGPDEQFF. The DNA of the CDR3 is TGTGCCACCCGGGGGGGTCCAGGGAGGGCAGCGGGAGGGCCCGATGAGCAGTTCTTC.